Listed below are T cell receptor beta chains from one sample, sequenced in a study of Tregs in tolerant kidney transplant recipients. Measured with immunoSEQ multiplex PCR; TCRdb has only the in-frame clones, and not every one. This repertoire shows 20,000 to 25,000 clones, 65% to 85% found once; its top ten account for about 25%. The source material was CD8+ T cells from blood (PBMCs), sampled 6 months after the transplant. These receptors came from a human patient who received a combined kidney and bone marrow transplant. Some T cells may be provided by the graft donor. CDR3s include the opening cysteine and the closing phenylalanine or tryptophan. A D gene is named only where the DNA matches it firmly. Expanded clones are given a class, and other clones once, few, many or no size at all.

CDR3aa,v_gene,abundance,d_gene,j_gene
CASSAGEQFF,TRBV19,NA,NA,TRBJ2-1
CASSPWRGSPYEQYF,TRBV11-2,NA,NA,TRBJ2-7
CASKDEGAGEQFF,TRBV27,NA,TRBD1,TRBJ2-1
CASSQDLRAGGREQYF,TRBV4-3,once,TRBD2,TRBJ2-7
CASSYAGDYGYTF,TRBV7-2,NA,NA,TRBJ1-2
CASSPGLAGENEQFF,TRBV13,NA,TRBD2,TRBJ2-1
CASSLLSTGAGNTIYF,TRBV11-2,NA,TRBD1,TRBJ1-3
CASSLGLAREQYF,TRBV13,NA,TRBD2,TRBJ2-7
CASSPSRGGDEQFF,TRBV5-1,few,NA,TRBJ2-1
CSVENPDRDYGYTF,TRBV29-1,NA,TRBD1,TRBJ1-2
CASSQDGVGWDTEAFF,TRBV4-3,few,NA,TRBJ1-1
CAWSGGREYDEQYF,TRBV30,NA,NA,TRBJ2-7
CASSFMAAGLYNEQFF,TRBV7-9,NA,NA,TRBJ2-1
CASSLTPLSPYNEQFF,TRBV5-6,NA,NA,TRBJ2-1
CASSLNTAPFSTDTQYF,TRBV7-9,NA,NA,TRBJ2-3
CASSLPSDRIYTDTQYF,TRBV27,NA,NA,TRBJ2-3
CASSGDTGSSYEQYF,TRBV7-6,NA,NA,TRBJ2-7
CASSSTGLEAFF,TRBV5-4,NA,NA,TRBJ1-1
CALTKRGARTGELFF,TRBV6-5,once,NA,TRBJ2-2
CSVGQFNNEKLFF,TRBV29-1,NA,TRBD1,TRBJ1-4
CASSARDRVGSGELFF,TRBV28,NA,TRBD1,TRBJ2-2
CASSVGDRGFQETQYF,TRBV9,NA,TRBD1,TRBJ2-5
CASSFTAGTQETQYF,TRBV7-6,NA,NA,TRBJ2-5
CASREEPNTEAFF,TRBV28,NA,NA,TRBJ1-1
CASSPGEVQAIQETQYF,TRBV5-6,many,NA,TRBJ2-5
CASSLVASGGQYNEQFF,TRBV28,NA,TRBD2,TRBJ2-1
CASSVWGVGTGELFF,TRBV6-1,NA,NA,TRBJ2-2
CASSEFGGTYNEQFF,TRBV6-4,NA,NA,TRBJ2-1
CAISEPTGSGGYTF,TRBV10-3,NA,NA,TRBJ1-2
CASFSGTASRGEAFF,TRBV7-6,NA,TRBD1,TRBJ1-1
CASSQVSTGELFF,TRBV4-1,NA,NA,TRBJ2-2
CASSLNFRGEQETQYF,TRBV28,medium-sized,TRBD2,TRBJ2-5
CSVPSETQQFF,TRBV29-1,NA,NA,TRBJ2-1
CASSQDAGGSGNEQFF,TRBV4-1,medium-sized,TRBD2,TRBJ2-1
CASSFTYTSNQPQHF,TRBV28,NA,NA,TRBJ1-5
CASRPGFTDTQYF,TRBV7-9,NA,NA,TRBJ2-3
CASSPGTSGRYEQYF,TRBV5-1,NA,TRBD2,TRBJ2-7
CASHPGSTGNTIYF,TRBV6-6,few,NA,TRBJ1-3
CASSEHGPYRGSLSGANVLTF,TRBV2,NA,TRBD1,TRBJ2-6
CATTEVGRGAEAFF,TRBV15,NA,NA,TRBJ1-1
CASSQLPLARETQYF,TRBV4-1,NA,NA,TRBJ2-5